These 17 T cell receptor beta chains originate from one sample sequenced in a study of T cell repertoires in cytomegalovirus infection. In TCRdb, the reads were re-called with MiXCR into one record per CDR3 protein. Among some 680,000 distinct CDR3 sequences listed, roughly 35% were seen once. The specimen sequenced was PBMCs. The source of these receptors is a human donor in good health (CMV status not recorded). Some clones in this sample may be carry-over from other donors' samples.

In this sample, this clonotype turned up a few times. This chain links TRBV7-8 with TRBJ1-2; D gene ambiguous. V lost 2 bases to trimming and J lost 6 bases, with 10 bases between them. CDR1 and CDR2 from the germline V gene are SGHVS and FQNEAQ. The CDR3 runs 13 residues. The chain's CDR3 is CASSLSRGHGYTF. CDR3 DNA: TGTGCCAGCAGCTTATCCAGAGGGCATGGCTACACCTTC.

This clonotype appeared a single time. The chain recombines TRBV10-3 with TRBJ2-3, with TRBD2 matching 9 bases. There are 15 residues in the CDR3. V shed 4 bases, J shed 3 bases, and the junction held 5 bases outside the gene matches. Germline V gene sequence: CDR1 ENHRY, CDR2 SYGVKD. CDR3 in DNA: TGTGCCATCAGTGGGGGGACTAGCAGGACAGATACGCAGTATTTT. Translation: CAISGGTSRTDTQYF.

This rearrangement joins TRBV20-1 to TRBJ2-5; TRBD1 is a possible D gene (5 bases). This CDR3 contains 15 residues. Trimming cost V 3 bases and J 4 bases, with 18 bases left between them. Germline assignment: CDR1 DFQATT and CDR2 SNEGSKA (reference sequence). The CDR3 region has the DNA TGCAGTGCTAGCTCAGGGTGGGGTTCGACAGAGACCCAGTACTTC. Translated, it gives CSASSGWGSTETQYF.

This clonotype was picked up a small number of times. The J gene is TRBJ2-5, the V gene TRBV12-3 or TRBV12-4; TRBD2 might be the D (5 bases). The length of the CDR3 is 19 residues. Between the trimmed V and J ends, which lost 6 bases and 0 bases, there was a span of 26 bases. In DNA, the CDR3 is TGTGCCAGCAGCCGAGGGATGGGAACAATCATCAAATACCAAGAGACCCAGTACTTC. Translated: CASSRGMGTIIKYQETQYF.

This clonotype was seen a few times. The rearrangement joins TRBV28 to TRBJ2-4; 8 bases align to TRBD2. V lost 7 bases, J lost 0 bases, and 8 bases stayed unmatched. CDR1 and CDR2 (germline): MDHEN, SYDVKM. The CDR3 has 16 residues. This CDR3 is CASKRGPILAKNIQYF. The CDR3 DNA reads TGTGCCAGCAAGCGGGGGCCAATATTAGCCAAAAACATTCAGTACTTC.

V gene TRBV15 combines with J gene TRBJ1-1; 9 bases agree with TRBD1. The CDR3 has 13 amino acids. J was trimmed by 0 bases and V by 8 bases; bases with no gene match: 1. Germline V gene lookup returns CDR1 LNHNV and CDR2 YYDKDF (reference sequence). In DNA, the CDR3 is TGTGCCACCCGACAGGGGGTGAACACTGAAGCTTTCTTT. It encodes CATRQGVNTEAFF.

The chain employs TRBV28 and TRBJ2-7; 10 bases align to TRBD2. Germline V lookup: CDR1 MDHEN, CDR2 SYDVKM. There are 13 residues in the CDR3. The junction had 11 bases not matched to a gene; V was cut back by 11 bases and J by 7 bases. CDR3 protein: CAGSMRAGGEQYF. CDR3 coding DNA: TGTGCCGGATCCATGAGAGCGGGGGGGGAGCAGTACTTC.

J is TRBJ1-1 and V is TRBV28; D unresolved. The CDR3 length is 14 residues. CDR1 and CDR2 (germline): MDHEN, SYDVKM. V lost 7 bases, J lost 4 bases, and 16 bases lay in between. The CDR3 loop reads CASNPALRATEAFF. In DNA form, the CDR3 reads TGTGCCAGCAATCCAGCTCTGCGTGCCACTGAAGCTTTCTTT. Complete variable domain (other parts from reference TRBV28 and TRBJ1-1): DVKVTQSSRYLVKRTGEKVFLECVQDMDHENMFWYRQDPGLGLRLIYFSYDVKMKEKGDIPEGYSVSREKKERFSLILESASTNQTSMYLCASNPALRATEAFFGQGTRLTVV.

This clonotype appeared a few times. The genes are TRBV20-1 and TRBJ2-5; D remains ambiguous. The CDR3 loop spans 11 amino acids. V was clipped by 5 bases and J by 5 bases, with 9 bases between them. Germline V gene lookup returns CDR1 DFQATT and CDR2 SNEGSKA (reference sequence). The CDR3 DNA reads as TGCAGTGCTCATAAGTGGGAGACCCAGTACTTC. It specifies CSAHKWETQYF.

This clonotype appeared many times. The chain recombines TRBV7-2 with TRBJ1-5; 10 bases fit TRBD1. CDR1 is SGHTA and CDR2 is FQGNSA in the germline V gene. This CDR3 comprises 15 residues. V lost 5 bases to trimming and J lost 2 bases; unmatched junction nucleotides: 3. CDR3 sequence: CASSTGTGGNQPQHF. In DNA, the CDR3 is TGTGCCAGCAGCACAGGGACAGGGGGCAATCAGCCCCAGCATTTT.

About this clonotype: It may be a read error: a sequence one base away is much more abundant. The rearrangement joins TRBV7-8 to TRBJ1-5; possible D gene TRBD1, 5 bases. Germline values: CDR1 SGHVS, CDR2 FQNEAQ. CDR3 length: 16 amino acids. V dropped 5 bases and J dropped 0 bases, with 14 bases sitting between them. The CDR3 sequence: CASSTGVRNSNQPQHF. CDR3 sequence (DNA): TGTGCCAGCAGCACAGGAGTCAGAAATAGCAATCAGCCCCAGCATTTT. Drawing the rest from reference TRBV7-8 and TRBJ1-5, the complete variable domain is GAGVSQSPRYKVAKRGQDVALRCDPISGHVSLFWYQQALGQGPEFLTYFQNEAQLDKSGLPSDRFFAERPEGSVSTLKIQRTQQEDSAVYLCASSTGVRNSNQPQHFGDGTRLSIL.

This clonotype was picked up many times. The chain couples TRBV2 to TRBJ1-1, with D possibly being TRBD1 (6 bases). The V end lost 6 bases, the J end lost 5 bases, and 13 bases lay between the germline ends. The CDR3 spans 13 residues. In germline, CDR1 is SNHLY, CDR2 FYNNEI. The CDR3 region is CASRMWGRTEAFF. The CDR3 coding sequence is TGTGCCAGCAGGATGTGGGGGCGGACTGAAGCTTTCTTT.

This clonotype was observed a handful of times. V gene TRBV19 combines with J gene TRBJ1-6; 8 bases map to TRBD1. With V trimmed by 10 bases and J by 7 bases, 6 bases remained unmatched. This CDR3 has 13 amino acids. Germline V gives CDR1 LNHDA, CDR2 SQIVND (reference sequence). The CDR3 nucleotides read TGTGCCATCGAGCGGACAGGGAATTCACCCCTCCACTTT. It translates to CAIERTGNSPLHF. The whole variable domain, filled in from reference TRBV19 and TRBJ1-6, reads DGGITQSPKYLFRKEGQNVTLSCEQNLNHDAMYWYRQDPGQGLRLIYYSQIVNDFQKGDIAEGYSVSREKKESFPLTVTSAQKNPTAFYLCAIERTGNSPLHFGNGTRLTVT.

This clonotype was recorded a few times. This chain connects TRBV28 to TRBJ2-4, with D tentatively TRBD1 or TRBD2 (5 bases each). Between the trimmed V and J ends, which lost 10 bases and 0 bases, there was a span of 43 bases. This CDR3 contains 24 residues. Germline lookup yields CDR1 MDHEN and CDR2 SYDVKM. CDR3 region: CANDIPLNSYGRDLCSLAKNIQYF. CDR3 nucleotides: TGTGCCAACGATATCCCCTTAAATTCCTACGGCAGGGACCTCTGTTCTTTAGCCAAAAACATTCAGTACTTC.

This clonotype was counted a single time. The chain carries TRBV10-2 and TRBJ2-3; 9 bases map to TRBD1. CDR1 is WSHSY and CDR2 is SAAADI in the germline V gene. There are 17 residues in the CDR3. V lost 4 bases, J lost 0 bases, and 8 bases stayed unmatched. The CDR3 sequence: CASSGLGTGTSTDTQYF. The CDR3 bases are TGCGCCAGCAGTGGACTCGGGACAGGGACTAGCACAGATACGCAGTATTTT.

On this clonotype itself: Germline is not matched at one junction end, which may reflect a read error. V is TRBV6-2 or TRBV6-3 and J is TRBJ1-5; D call uncertain. CDR3 length: 13 residues. CDR1 is MNHEY, CDR2 SVGEGT, per germline. CDR3 in amino acids: CDSSSYSNQPQHF. The CDR3 coding sequence is TGTGACAGCAGTAGTTATAGCAATCAGCCCCAGCATTTT.

This chain uses TRBV5-8 with TRBJ2-7; possibly TRBD1 for D (6 bases). This CDR3 has 15 amino acids. Germline V gives CDR1 SGHTS, CDR2 YDEGEE. V was shortened by 1 base and J by 0 bases, with 11 bases between the two germline ends. The CDR3 sequence: CASSLRDTRSYEQYF. CDR3 DNA: TGTGCCAGCAGCTTGAGGGACACGCGCTCCTACGAGCAGTACTTC.